This T cell receptor (beta chain) appears in the sequencing data of a study of siplizumab effects on memory and regulatory T cells. This table comes from immunoSEQ multiplex PCR, and its TCRdb copy is limited to in-frame clones, with some not included. Here the sample spans over 95,000 clones, about 94% being singletons. This CDR3 has 14 residues. Between the trimmed V and J ends, which lost 0 bases and 8 bases, there was a span of 10 bases. The V gene's germline CDR1 is KGHSH and CDR2 LQKENI. The chain recombines TRBV18 with TRBJ1-4; D is unclear. This sequence was found in a human donor in good health. The material sequenced was non-Treg CD4+ T cells sorted from blood. The CDR3 spells CASSPPAEREKLFF. The CDR3 DNA reads as TGTGCCAGCTCACCACCGGCTGAGAGGGAAAAACTGTTTTTT.